This T cell receptor beta chain was sequenced during a study of blood T cell repertoires in COVID-19. Overall study context: Samples taken during acute and convalescent COVID-19 were collected in the United States, Italy and Spain.

Germline CDR1 SGHNT, CDR2 YYREEE (reference sequence). V gave up 4 bases and J gave up 4 bases; unmatched junction bases: 9. This CDR3 spans 18 amino acids. Libraries were prepared by immunoSEQ multiplex PCR; TCRdb keeps only in-frame clonotypes and omits some of them. The sample carries 25,000 to 30,000 clones, roughly 84% recorded once. This TCR derives from a human donor in a cohort sampled during active COVID-19. V usage is TRBV5-4 and J usage is TRBJ2-2; TRBD2 aligns across 14 bases. Sequencing was done on a sample of peripheral blood. CDR3 sequence (DNA): TGTGCCAGCAGCGTCGGGACTAGCGGGAGTTTGGGCACCGGGGAGCTGTTTTTT. It specifies CASSVGTSGSLGTGELFF.